This TCR beta chain was sequenced for a study of response to subunit inactivated influenza vaccine. Overall study results and limits: Few additional T cells are recruited per seasonal influenza vaccination, authors suggested.

Note on this clonotype: What it binds is unknown.

TCRdb reanalysed the RT-PCR reads using MiXCR and keeps one entry per CDR3 protein. The repertoire holds roughly 650,000 distinct CDR3 sequences, roughly 15% seen once, with roughly 7.2% in the top ten. Trimming removed 3 bases from V and 3 bases from J, with 17 bases in between. The germline gives CDR1 SGHRS, CDR2 YFSETQ. This CDR3 has 16 residues. The J gene is TRBJ2-3, the V gene TRBV5-1; D could derive from TRBD1 or TRBD2 (5 bases each). The sequences come from PBMCs from blood, collected approximately 15 days before vaccination. The sequence was obtained from a man aged 50-60 years who received an inactivated influenza vaccine. The CDR3 protein is CASSSGRDQRTDTQYF. As DNA, the CDR3 is TGCGCCAGCAGCTCGGGCAGGGACCAAAGAACAGATACGCAGTATTTT.